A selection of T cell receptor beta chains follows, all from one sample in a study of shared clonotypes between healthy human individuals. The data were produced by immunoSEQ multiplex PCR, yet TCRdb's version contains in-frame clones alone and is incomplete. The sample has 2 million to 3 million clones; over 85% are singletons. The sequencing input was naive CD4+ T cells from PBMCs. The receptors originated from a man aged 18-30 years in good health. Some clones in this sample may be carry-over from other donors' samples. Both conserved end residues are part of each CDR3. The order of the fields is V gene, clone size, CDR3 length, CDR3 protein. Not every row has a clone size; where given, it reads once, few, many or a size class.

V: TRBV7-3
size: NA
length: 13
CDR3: CASSRMGGYEQYF

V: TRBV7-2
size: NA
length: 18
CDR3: CASSLVLETYGTTDTQYF

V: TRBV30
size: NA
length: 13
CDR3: CAWSDNYNQPQHF

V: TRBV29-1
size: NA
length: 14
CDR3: CSVSGQGEGNTIYF

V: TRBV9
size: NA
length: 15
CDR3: CASNDGGVNTDTQYF

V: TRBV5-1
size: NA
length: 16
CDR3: CASSTWRAGGENEQFF

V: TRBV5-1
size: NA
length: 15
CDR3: CASSLASGIDYEQYF

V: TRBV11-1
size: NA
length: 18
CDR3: CASSLGDSPSLFTDTQYF

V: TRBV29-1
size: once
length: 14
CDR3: CSVRGHQYTYEQYF

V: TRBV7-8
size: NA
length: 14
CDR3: CASSDYTGGTEAFF

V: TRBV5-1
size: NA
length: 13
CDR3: CASSVRIEETQYF

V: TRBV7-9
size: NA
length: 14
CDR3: CASSLAPQGGEQYF

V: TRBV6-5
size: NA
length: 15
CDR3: CASSARTGGGKEQYF

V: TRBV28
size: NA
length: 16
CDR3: CATSSSASGTKNIQYF

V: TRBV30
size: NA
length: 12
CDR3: CAWSVLGYGYTF

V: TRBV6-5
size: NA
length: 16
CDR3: CASSWDIRSGANVLTF

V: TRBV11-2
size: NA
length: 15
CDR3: CASSLGSSREAEQFF

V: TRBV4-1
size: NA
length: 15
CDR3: CASSSSDKSNYGYTF

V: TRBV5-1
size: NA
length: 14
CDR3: CASSLAAGSYEQYF

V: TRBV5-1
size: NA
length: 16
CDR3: CASSLGGTTPTDTQYF

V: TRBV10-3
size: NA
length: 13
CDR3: CAIRSTQAHEQYF

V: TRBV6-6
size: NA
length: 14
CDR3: CASSQGTITQPQHF

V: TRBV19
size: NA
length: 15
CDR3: CASIQRGLLNTEAFF

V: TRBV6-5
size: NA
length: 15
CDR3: CASSYRDRGTYEQYF

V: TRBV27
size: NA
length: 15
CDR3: CASRRWGQGETEAFF

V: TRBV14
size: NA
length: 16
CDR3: CASSPPMGKSRYEQYF

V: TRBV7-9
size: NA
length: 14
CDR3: CASSLPGVSGGYTF

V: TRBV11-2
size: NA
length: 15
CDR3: CASSSLHRGQEEQYF

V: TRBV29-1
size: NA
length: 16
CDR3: CSVEGIAGGSGNTIYF

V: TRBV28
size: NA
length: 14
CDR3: CASSSGGLNTEAFF

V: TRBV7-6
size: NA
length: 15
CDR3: CASAIQGHHYNEQFF